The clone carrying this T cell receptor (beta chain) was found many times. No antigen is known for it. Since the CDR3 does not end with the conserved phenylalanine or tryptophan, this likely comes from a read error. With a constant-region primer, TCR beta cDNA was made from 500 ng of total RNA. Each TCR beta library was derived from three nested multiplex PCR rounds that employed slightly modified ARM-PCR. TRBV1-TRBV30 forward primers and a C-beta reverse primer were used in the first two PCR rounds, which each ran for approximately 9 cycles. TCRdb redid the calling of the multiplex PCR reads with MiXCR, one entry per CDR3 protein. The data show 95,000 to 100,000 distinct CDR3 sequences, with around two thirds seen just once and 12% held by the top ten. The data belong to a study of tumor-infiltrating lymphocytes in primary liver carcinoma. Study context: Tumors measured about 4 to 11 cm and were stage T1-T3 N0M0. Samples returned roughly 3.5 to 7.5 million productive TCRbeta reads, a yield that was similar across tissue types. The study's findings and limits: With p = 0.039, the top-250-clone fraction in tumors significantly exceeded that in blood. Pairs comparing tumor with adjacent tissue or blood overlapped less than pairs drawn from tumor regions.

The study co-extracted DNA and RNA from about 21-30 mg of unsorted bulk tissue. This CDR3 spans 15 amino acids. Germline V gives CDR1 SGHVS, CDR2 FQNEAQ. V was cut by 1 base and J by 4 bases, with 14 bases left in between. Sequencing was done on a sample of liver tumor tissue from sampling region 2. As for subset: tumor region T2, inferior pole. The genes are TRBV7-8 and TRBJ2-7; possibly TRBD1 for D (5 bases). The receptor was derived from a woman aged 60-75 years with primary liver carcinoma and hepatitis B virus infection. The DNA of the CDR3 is TGTGCCAGCAGCTTAGGTCAGGGTAATGTTTACGAGCAGTACTAC. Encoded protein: CASSLGQGNVYEQYY.